The 22 T cell receptor beta chains below were found in one sample sequenced in a study of spatial heterogeneity in lung cancer (dated by TCRdb to about 2019). In light of the paper, this sample's time point label describes: sample taken at primary tumor resection. Whole RNA extracted from tumor and nontumor lung tissue, or from cryopreserved PBMC samples, was used for TCR sequencing without cell sorting. Libraries came from 5' RACE. The listed sequencing device is NextSeq 500. Starting from the raw public reads, TCRdb applied fastp trimming at Q25, assembled clones with MiXCR and retained in-frame beta chains. For every CDR3 protein sequence, its rows merge into one entry that carries the most common genes and DNA. The sample records some 85,000 distinct CDR3 sequences, about 20% of which are singletons. Roughly 5.6% of the sample is taken by the ten largest. The sample consisted of PBMCs, taken at surgery. These receptor sequences come from a male donor with early-stage non-small cell lung cancer.

This chain uses TRBV7-6 with TRBJ1-6; 9 positions agree with TRBD1. The CDR3 runs 16 residues. Germline lookup yields CDR1 SGHVS and CDR2 FNYEAQ. Unmatched junction bases numbered 12, after V lost 5 bases and J lost 10 bases. The CDR3: CASSPMEGQGGSPLHF. The CDR3 nucleotides read TGTGCCAGCAGCCCTATGGAGGGACAGGGAGGATCACCCCTCCACTTT.

This clonotype has a handful of counts. This chain links TRBV10-3 with TRBJ2-2; weak D call: TRBD1 (5 bases). The CDR3 length is 17 residues. Looked up from germline, CDR1 is ENHRY and CDR2 is SYGVKD. Trimming cost V 5 bases and J 4 bases, with 20 bases left between them. The CDR3 coding sequence is TGTGCCATCAGTTTAATCCGTGGCAGGGCGAGCACCGGGGAGCTGTTTTTT. Translating it yields CAISLIRGRASTGELFF.

This clonotype has just a few counts. The rearrangement uses TRBV12-3 or TRBV12-4 and TRBJ1-4; unclear D gene. Trimming left V 6 bases short and J 0 bases short, with 8 bases between. The CDR3 has 14 residues. The CDR3 region is CASRKTATNEKLFF. CDR3 nucleotide sequence: TGTGCCAGCAGAAAAACTGCAACTAATGAAAAACTGTTTTTT.

This clonotype was counted between two and nine times. This chain joins TRBV5-8 and TRBJ2-1, with unresolved D. The germline V and J ends were trimmed by 4 bases and 3 bases, with 11 bases remaining between them. Germline CDR1 SGHTS, CDR2 YDEGEE. The CDR3 has 14 amino acids. The DNA of the CDR3 is TGTGCCAGCAGCCTTCCTGGAAACTACAATGAGCAGTTCTTC. Translated: CASSLPGNYNEQFF.

This clonotype was found a few times. CDR3 sequence (DNA): TGTGCCAGCAGTTACCCATCGTCGGCCGCGCGCTATGAGCAGTTCTTC. It codes for CASSYPSSAARYEQFF. V and J are TRBV6-6 and TRBJ2-1, with D unclear. This CDR3 region has 16 residues. Trimming took off 2 bases at V and 8 bases at J, with 19 bases between the two ends. In germline, CDR1 is MNHNY, CDR2 SVGAGI (reference sequence).

CDR3 DNA: TGTGCCAGCAGTTTATCTTTCGGACAGGCTGGTCAGCCCCAGCATTTT. It is translated as CASSLSFGQAGQPQHF. The chain employs TRBV27 and TRBJ1-5, with 7 bases identical to TRBD1. This CDR3 comprises 16 residues. J lost 6 bases, V lost 0 bases, and 8 bases had no gene match. CDR1 and CDR2 (germline): MNHEY, SMNVEV (reference sequence).

This clonotype was seen only once. V gene TRBV6-2 or TRBV6-3 combines with J gene TRBJ2-3, with a weak D call TRBD2 (6 bases). V was pared by 6 bases and J by 1 base, with 14 bases between. The CDR3 consists of 15 residues. CDR1 and CDR2 from the germline V gene are MNHEY and SVGEGT. CDR3 region: CASSPGWGGTDTQYF. CDR3 nucleotide sequence: TGTGCCAGCAGCCCTGGGTGGGGGGGCACAGATACGCAGTATTTT.

V is TRBV5-1 and J is TRBJ2-2; D is undetermined. The CDR3 is 14 amino acids. The germline CDR1 and CDR2 sequences are SGHRS and YFSETQ. V lost 0 bases and J lost 7, with 10 bases in between. The CDR3 DNA is TGCGCCAGCAGCTTGGCTGGGCCAGACGGGGAGCTGTTTTTT. Encoded protein: CASSLAGPDGELFF.

This clonotype was counted at least ten times. This chain joins TRBV18 and TRBJ2-7, with TRBD2 identical over 7 bases. CDR3 length: 15 residues. Germline CDR1 is KGHSH and CDR2 is LQKENI. Germline trimming cut 0 bases from V and 3 bases from J; bases unmatched to any gene: 5. Here the CDR3 reads CASSPPPSGIYEQYF. CDR3 nucleotide sequence: TGTGCCAGCTCACCACCGCCTAGCGGCATCTACGAGCAGTACTTC.

The J gene is TRBJ1-1, the V gene TRBV6-6, with D tentatively TRBD1 (5 bases). Germline V gene sequence: CDR1 MNHNY, CDR2 SVGAGI (reference sequence). V was shortened by 5 bases and J by 3 bases, with 10 bases between the two germline ends. There are 13 residues in the CDR3. As DNA, the CDR3 is TGTGCCAGCAGTCCCAGAGGGGACACTGAAGCTTTCTTT. It translates to CASSPRGDTEAFF.

This chain connects TRBV28 to TRBJ2-7, with unresolved D. The CDR3 runs to 11 residues. CDR1 MDHEN and CDR2 SYDVKM come from the germline V gene. Trimming took 6 bases from V and 4 from J, leaving 7 bases between them. In DNA, the CDR3 is TGTGCCAGCAGAGCTATGTACGAGCAGTACTTC. This encodes CASRAMYEQYF.

This chain joins TRBV4-3 and TRBJ2-7; 11 nucleotides align to TRBD1. CDR3 length: 15 residues. Trimming removed 4 bases from V and 3 bases from J; junction bases left unmatched: 5. CDR1 is LGHNA, CDR2 YSLEER, per germline. CDR3 loop: CASSPGTGGIYEQYF. The CDR3 region has the DNA TGCGCCAGCAGCCCAGGGACAGGGGGGATCTACGAGCAGTACTTC.

This chain connects TRBV7-8 to TRBJ2-3; 9 nucleotides agree with TRBD2. The J segment lost 6 bases and the V segment lost 4 bases, leaving 8 bases of the junction unmatched. The germline V gene has CDR1 SGHVS and CDR2 FQNEAQ. The CDR3 is 15 amino acids. The chain's CDR3 is CASSSPGAGGDTQYF. The CDR3 DNA is TGTGCCAGCAGCTCCCCCGGAGCGGGGGGTGATACGCAGTATTTT.

The chain links TRBV5-5 to TRBJ1-1; 10 bases agree with TRBD1. The CDR3 extends over 15 amino acids. Per the germline V gene, CDR1 is SGHKS and CDR2 is YYEKEE (reference sequence). V was pared by 0 bases and J by 5 bases, with 4 bases of the junction left unmatched. The CDR3 sequence is CASSLGGTGDTEAFF. The CDR3 nucleotides are TGTGCCAGCAGCTTGGGAGGGACAGGGGATACTGAAGCTTTCTTT.

The V call is TRBV2, the J call TRBJ2-3, with D uncertain. V lost 2 bases and J 3 bases, leaving 15 bases between the germline ends. Per germline, CDR1 SNHLY and CDR2 FYNNEI. CDR3 length equals 16 residues. CDR3 sequence (DNA): TGTGCCAGCAGTGAATTTGGCGGCAGGAATACAGATACGCAGTATTTT. It specifies CASSEFGGRNTDTQYF.

This clonotype was found a few times. The J gene is TRBJ1-4, the V gene TRBV28; 7 bases align to TRBD1. This CDR3 has 14 amino acids. Per germline, CDR1 MDHEN and CDR2 SYDVKM. V dropped 6 bases and J dropped 7; count of bases not matched to a gene: 8. The CDR3 DNA is TGTGCCAGCAGGACAGGGAATGGGATTGAAAAACTGTTTTTT. Translating it yields CASRTGNGIEKLFF.

This rearrangement joins TRBV28 to TRBJ1-5; D is ambiguous. Germline V gene sequence: CDR1 MDHEN, CDR2 SYDVKM. Trimming stripped 6 bases from V and 1 base from J, with 13 bases between. The CDR3 runs 15 residues. CDR3 sequence: CASREGIWSNQPQHF. The CDR3 region has the DNA TGTGCCAGCAGGGAAGGAATTTGGAGCAATCAGCCCCAGCATTTT.

The chain is built from TRBV6-5 and TRBJ1-1; D unresolved. The V gene lost 2 bases and the J gene lost 3 bases, with 7 bases spanning the gap. The CDR3 runs 13 residues. CDR1 is MNHEY, CDR2 SVGAGI, per germline. The DNA of the CDR3 is TGTGCCAGCAGTTACCTCGGACACACTGAAGCTTTCTTT. Protein sequence: CASSYLGHTEAFF.

This clonotype appeared many times. V gene TRBV12-3 or TRBV12-4 combines with J gene TRBJ1-5, with TRBD1 as a possible D gene (6 bases). V gave up 2 bases and J gave up 11 bases, with 16 bases separating them. The CDR3 has 14 amino acids. The CDR3: CASSLILDSDAQHF. CDR3 nucleotide sequence: TGTGCCAGCAGTTTAATTCTGGACAGCGATGCCCAGCATTTT.

By proportion, this clonotype is medium-sized. The V and J genes are TRBV14 and TRBJ2-1; unclear D gene. Germline assignment: CDR1 SGHDN and CDR2 FVKESK. This CDR3 is 14 amino acids long. The V end was cut by 0 bases, the J end by 2 bases, with 5 bases between. In DNA form, the CDR3 reads TGTGCCAGCAGCCAAGATGGGACCTACAATGAGCAGTTCTTC. Translation: CASSQDGTYNEQFF.

In this sample, this clonotype turned up a few times. The rearrangement uses TRBV7-2 and TRBJ2-3; TRBD1 aligns across 8 bases. CDR3 length: 14 amino acids. With 7 bases clipped from V and 2 bases from J, the junction kept 5 bases outside the gene matches. Germline assignment: CDR1 SGHTA and CDR2 FQGNSA. The CDR3 is CASKDRVYTDTQYF. In DNA, the CDR3 is TGTGCCAGCAAGGACAGGGTCTACACAGATACGCAGTATTTT.

This chain links TRBV27 with TRBJ2-7, with 11 bases fitting TRBD2. V dropped 6 bases and J dropped 2; count of bases not matched to a gene: 6. Germline-derived CDR1 and CDR2 are MNHEY and SMNVEV (reference sequence). The CDR3 is made up of 15 amino acids. The DNA for the CDR3 is TGTGCCAGCAGCCCCCTAGCGGGGGGCCCCTACGAGCAGTACTTC. Protein: CASSPLAGGPYEQYF.